This T cell receptor beta chain comes out of a study of T-cell reconstitution after alpha-beta-depleted transplantation in children. Broader study findings: Expanded graft clones, several hundred of them, were reportedly the source of alpha-beta T cells about two months after transplant. The high TCRbeta diversity at day 60 in some patients came from surviving recipient T cells and thymic progenitors. Fresh T-cell production supplied most of the T-cell counts and diversity seen one year after transplant.

This clonotype was recorded a few times. Its antigen is unidentified. Unique molecular identifiers tagged the TCRbeta library. TCRdb called the PCR reads again in MiXCR, with one record for every CDR3 protein. The sample yields hundreds of thousands of distinct CDR3 sequences, roughly 13% seen once. The CDR3 is made up of 12 amino acids. Deletions cut 6 bases from V and 10 bases from J, with 13 bases between. The chain carries TRBV12-3 or TRBV12-4 and TRBJ2-1; D possibly uses TRBD1 or TRBD2 (5 bases each). The sequence derives from a male patient younger than 18 who had a stem cell transplant for acute myeloid leukemia, so the T cells may come from the graft donor. Sequenced here: PBMCs, mostly from graft donor cells, sampled 360 days after TCRalphabeta/CD19-depleted stem cell transplant. The CDR3 DNA reads as TGTGCCAGCAGGTGGGGGAGTCAGGAGCAGTTCTTC. It codes for CASRWGSQEQFF.